Reported below is one TCR beta chain. The antigen is unknown. The entry originates in a study of PD-1 blockade in mismatch repair-deficient tumors. Across the whole study: Enrolled about 2013-2017, patients had progressing, pretreated mismatch repair-deficient cancers of about a dozen types.

General study results and limits: After pembrolizumab, tumor-resident clones rose rapidly, then generally contracted before radiologic responses.

The TCR-sequenced patients were a few responders to pembrolizumab. The V end lost 1 base, the J end lost 9 bases, and 19 bases lay between the germline ends. Looked up from germline, CDR1 is SGHNT and CDR2 is YYREEE (reference sequence). This CDR3 has 15 residues. Libraries were prepared by immunoSEQ multiplex PCR; TCRdb keeps only in-frame clonotypes and omits some of them. This sample has some 110,000 clones, with 70% to 80% found just once. This material consisted of peripheral blood, taken 60 to 65 weeks after starting pembrolizumab. The J gene is TRBJ2-5, the V gene TRBV5-4; D is possibly TRBD1 or TRBD2 (6 bases each). The TCR sequence derives from an adult with mismatch repair-deficient cancer. The CDR3 loop is CASSLRGAPGAAQYF. CDR3 bases: TGTGCCAGCAGCTTGAGGGGGGCCCCCGGGGCGGCCCAGTACTTC.